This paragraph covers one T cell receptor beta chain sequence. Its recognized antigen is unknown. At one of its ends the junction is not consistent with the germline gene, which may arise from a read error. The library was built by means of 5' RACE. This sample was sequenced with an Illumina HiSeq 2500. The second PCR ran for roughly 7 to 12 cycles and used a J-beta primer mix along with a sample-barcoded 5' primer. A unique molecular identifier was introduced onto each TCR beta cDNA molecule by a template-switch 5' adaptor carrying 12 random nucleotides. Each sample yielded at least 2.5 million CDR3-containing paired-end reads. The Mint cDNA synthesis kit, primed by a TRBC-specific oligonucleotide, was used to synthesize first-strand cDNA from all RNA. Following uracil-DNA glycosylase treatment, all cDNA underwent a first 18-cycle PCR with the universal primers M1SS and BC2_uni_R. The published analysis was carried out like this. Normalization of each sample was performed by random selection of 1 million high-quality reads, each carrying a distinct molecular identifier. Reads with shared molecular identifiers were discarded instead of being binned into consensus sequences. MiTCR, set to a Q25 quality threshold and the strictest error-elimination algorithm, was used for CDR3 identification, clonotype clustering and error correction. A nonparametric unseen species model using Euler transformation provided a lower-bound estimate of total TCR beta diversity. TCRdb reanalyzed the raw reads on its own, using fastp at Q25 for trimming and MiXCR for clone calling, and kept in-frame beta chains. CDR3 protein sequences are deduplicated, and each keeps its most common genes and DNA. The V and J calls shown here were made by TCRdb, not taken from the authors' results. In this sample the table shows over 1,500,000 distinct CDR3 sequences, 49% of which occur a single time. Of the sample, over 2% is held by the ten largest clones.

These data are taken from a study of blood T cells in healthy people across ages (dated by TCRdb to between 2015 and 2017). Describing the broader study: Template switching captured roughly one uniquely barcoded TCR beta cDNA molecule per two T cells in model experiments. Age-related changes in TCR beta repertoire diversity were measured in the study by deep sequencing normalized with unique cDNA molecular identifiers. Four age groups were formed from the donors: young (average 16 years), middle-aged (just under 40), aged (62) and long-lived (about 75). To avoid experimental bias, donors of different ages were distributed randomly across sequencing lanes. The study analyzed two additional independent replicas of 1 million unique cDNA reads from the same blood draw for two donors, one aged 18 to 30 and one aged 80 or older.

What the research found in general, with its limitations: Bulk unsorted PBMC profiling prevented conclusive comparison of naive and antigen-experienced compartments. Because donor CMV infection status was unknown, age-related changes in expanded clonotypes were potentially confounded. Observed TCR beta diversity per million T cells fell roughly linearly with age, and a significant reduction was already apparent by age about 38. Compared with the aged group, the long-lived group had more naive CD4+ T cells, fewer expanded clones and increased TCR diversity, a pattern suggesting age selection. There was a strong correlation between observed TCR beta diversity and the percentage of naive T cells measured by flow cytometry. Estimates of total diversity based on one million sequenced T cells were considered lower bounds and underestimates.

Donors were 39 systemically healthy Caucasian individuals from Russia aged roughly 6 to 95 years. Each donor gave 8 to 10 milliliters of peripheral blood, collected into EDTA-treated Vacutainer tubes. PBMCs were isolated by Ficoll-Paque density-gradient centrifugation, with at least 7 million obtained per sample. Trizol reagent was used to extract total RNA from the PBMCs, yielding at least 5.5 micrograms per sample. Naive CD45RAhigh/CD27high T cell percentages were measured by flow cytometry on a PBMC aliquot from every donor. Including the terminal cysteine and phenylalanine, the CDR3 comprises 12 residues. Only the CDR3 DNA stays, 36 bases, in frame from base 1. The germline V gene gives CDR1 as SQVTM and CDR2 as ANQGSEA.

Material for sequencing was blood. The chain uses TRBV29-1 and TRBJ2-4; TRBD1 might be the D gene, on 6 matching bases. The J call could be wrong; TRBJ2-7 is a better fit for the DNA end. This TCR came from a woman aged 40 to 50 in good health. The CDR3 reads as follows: CSAEYRASEQYF. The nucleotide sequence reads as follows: TGCAGCGCTGAATACAGGGCTAGCGAGCAGTACTTC.